This TCR beta chain was identified during a study of blood T cell repertoires in COVID-19. Sequenced by immunoSEQ multiplex PCR; TCRdb stores in-frame clones only, minus some. The sample lists about 120,000 clones, about 90% occurring once. This CDR3 contains 15 residues. CDR1 MDHEN and CDR2 SYDVKM come from the germline V gene. V lost 7 bases to trimming and J lost 6 bases, with 19 bases between them. Specimen: peripheral blood. This clonotype originated in a human donor in a cohort sampled during active COVID-19. V is TRBV28 and J is TRBJ2-1; D may be TRBD2 (5 bases). The CDR3 nucleotides read TGTGCCAGCACCCAAAGGTGGTTAGGAGGCAATGAGCAGTTCTTC. This sequence encodes CASTQRWLGGNEQFF.